This T cell receptor beta chain appears in the sequencing data of a study of T cells in narcolepsy. Study details: Donors had narcolepsy type 1 or type 2, or were healthy controls.

Method: immunoSEQ multiplex PCR; TCRdb's copy keeps in-frame clones and lacks some. The data contain about 20,000 clones, 83% of them singletons. Of note for this clone: Its antigen is unknown.

The CDR3 runs 12 residues. The V gene's germline CDR1 is MNHNS and CDR2 SASEGT. The V end was cut by 5 bases, the J end by 8 bases, with 12 bases between. Overall study results and limits: Autoreactive HCRT-specific and TRIB2-specific clonotypes were marked in same-patient CSF-versus-blood CD4+ comparisons. Blood of same and different patients, but not healthy controls, reportedly held recurring autoreactive clonotypes. In some patient and control memory CD4+ samples, autoreactive clones were absent.

The sequence derives from a human donor in good health. The rearrangement links TRBV6-1 to TRBJ1-2, with D unresolved. Specimen: memory (CD45RA-) CD4+ T cells from blood. This chain's CDR3 is CASSLTGRGYTF. The CDR3 DNA sequence: TGTGCCAGCAGTCTGACCGGCCGGGGCTACACCTTC.